Shown below are 30 T cell receptor beta chains from a single sample sequenced in a study of blood T cells in healthy people across ages. Together with a sample-barcoded 5' primer, a J-beta primer mix was included in a second PCR lasting about 6 to 11 cycles. TCRdb ran MiXCR on the 5' RACE reads and lists one entry per CDR3 protein. The table lists 1.8 million or so distinct CDR3 sequences, about 39% of them singletons. Material for sequencing was blood. The receptors were gathered from a human donor in good health.

The sample holds a few counts of this clonotype. The chain employs TRBV6-4 and TRBJ1-5; perhaps TRBD1 as D (6 bases). Germline V gene data show CDR1 as MRHNA and CDR2 as SNTAGT. The V gene lost 2 bases and the J gene lost 6 bases, with 11 bases spanning the gap. The CDR3 loop spans 14 amino acids. The CDR3 DNA reads as TGTGCCAGCAGTGACGGGGGGCCAGGTCAGCCCCAGCATTTT. This gives the protein CASSDGGPGQPQHF.

V and J are TRBV20-1 and TRBJ2-5; D call uncertain. The CDR3 is 13 residues long. V lost 1 base and J 3 bases, leaving 9 bases between the germline ends. Germline CDR1 and CDR2: DFQATT and SNEGSKA (reference sequence). The CDR3 bases are TGCAGTGCTAGAGTGACCGGTAAAGAGACCCAGTACTTC. It encodes CSARVTGKETQYF.

V and J are TRBV12-3 or TRBV12-4 and TRBJ2-5; the D gene could be TRBD1 or TRBD2 (5 bases each). The germline V and J ends were trimmed by 5 bases and 7 bases, with 20 bases remaining between them. The CDR3 loop spans 15 amino acids. The CDR3 sequence: CASSPTGLGVGTQYF. As DNA, the CDR3 is TGTGCCAGCAGTCCCACCGGACTGGGGGTAGGGACCCAGTACTTC.

This clonotype was recorded a few times. Possible read error: a much larger clone is one base away. J is TRBJ2-5 and V is TRBV12-3 or TRBV12-4, with D uncertain. The tail of the sequence fits TRBJ2-7 better, so the J call may be wrong. The CDR3 sequence is 14 residues long. The CDR3 is CASSLDVGTYEQYF. The CDR3 bases are TGTGCCAGCAGTTTAGACGTGGGGACCTACGAGCAGTACTTC.

In its sample, this clonotype was seen a few times. V and J are TRBV20-1 and TRBJ2-1, with TRBD1 identical over 7 bases. CDR3 length: 13 residues. V shed 6 bases, J shed 7 bases, and the junction held 9 bases outside the gene matches. The germline CDR1 and CDR2 sequences are DFQATT and SNEGSKA (reference sequence). CDR3 bases: TGCAGTGCGATAAAGGGGGCTCCGAATGAGCAGTTCTTC. Amino acids: CSAIKGAPNEQFF.

The chain has TRBV5-1 and TRBJ2-1; 10 nucleotides match TRBD2. CDR1 and CDR2 from the germline V gene are SGHRS and YFSETQ. The CDR3 consists of 16 residues. Losses at the gene ends were 4 bases for V and 1 base for J; bases not matched to a gene: 5. CDR3 residues: CASSASGGRSYNEQFF. The CDR3, as DNA: TGCGCCAGCAGCGCTAGCGGGGGAAGGTCCTACAATGAGCAGTTCTTC.

This clonotype was seen only a few times. The gene calls are TRBV20-1 and TRBJ2-6, with D maybe TRBD2 (6 bases). The CDR3 is 15 amino acids. The ends were cut back, 0 bases at V and 0 bases at J, with 6 bases in the middle. Germline V gene lookup returns CDR1 DFQATT and CDR2 SNEGSKA (reference sequence). In DNA form, the CDR3 reads TGCAGTGCTAGAGAGGGAGGCTCTGGGGCCAACGTCCTGACTTTC. Residues: CSAREGGSGANVLTF.

The gene calls are TRBV5-1 and TRBJ2-7, with 7 bases that match TRBD2. CDR3 size: 16 residues. V gave up 1 base and J gave up 3 bases; unmatched junction bases: 10. Germline CDR1 and CDR2: SGHRS and YFSETQ. CDR3 loop: CASSLWLAETNYEQYF. In nucleotides, the CDR3 is TGCGCCAGCAGCTTGTGGCTAGCGGAGACAAACTACGAGCAGTACTTC.

This clonotype occurred once. V is TRBV5-1 and J is TRBJ1-5; D may be TRBD1 (5 bases). Germline assignment: CDR1 SGHRS and CDR2 YFSETQ. The length of the CDR3 is 14 residues. Trimming took 1 base from V and 5 from J, leaving 10 bases between them. CDR3 sequence reads: CASSLNQGDQPQHF. The CDR3 region has the DNA TGCGCCAGCAGCTTGAATCAGGGAGATCAGCCCCAGCATTTT. The full variable domain, rest sourced from reference TRBV5-1 and TRBJ1-5, is KAGVTQTPRYLIKTRGQQVTLSCSPISGHRSVSWYQQTPGQGLQFLFEYFSETQRNKGNFPGRFSGRQFSNSRSEMNVSTLELGDSALYLCASSLNQGDQPQHFGDGTRLSIL.

The chain carries TRBV29-1 and TRBJ1-1; 7 bases line up with TRBD1. The CDR3 consists of 13 residues. Trimming at V came to 4 bases and at J to 4 bases, leaving 6 bases not matched to a gene. CDR1 and CDR2 from the germline V gene are SQVTM and ANQGSEA. CDR3 in amino acids: CSVVQGGFTEAFF. The CDR3 nucleotides are TGCAGCGTTGTCCAGGGGGGCTTCACTGAAGCTTTCTTT.

The CDR3 spells CASSKPRYGQAAYEQYF. The DNA of the CDR3 is TGTGCCAGCAGCAAACCACGGTATGGGCAGGCCGCCTACGAGCAGTACTTC. This sequence joins TRBV21-1 and TRBJ2-7. TRBV21-1 has pseudogene status. The length of the CDR3 is 17 residues.

Only a few counts were recorded for this clonotype. This chain joins TRBV7-2 and TRBJ2-4, with D possibly being TRBD2 (5 bases). The CDR3 runs to 12 residues. The V end lost 3 bases, the J end lost 6 bases, and 6 bases lay between the germline ends. Germline V CDR1 and CDR2: SGHTA, FQGNSA. CDR3 amino acids: CASSFGVNIQYF. CDR3 sequence (DNA): TGTGCCAGCAGCTTCGGGGTAAACATTCAGTACTTC.

The table lists this clonotype with a few counts. The genes are TRBV28 and TRBJ2-1; D is ambiguous. V was cut by 8 bases and J by 10 bases, with 12 bases left in between. This CDR3 is 11 amino acids long. Germline V gene sequence: CDR1 MDHEN, CDR2 SYDVKM. CDR3 sequence reads: CASQTPAEQFF. The CDR3 bases are TGTGCCAGCCAAACTCCGGCAGAGCAGTTCTTC.

This clonotype was found a few times. V is TRBV12-3 or TRBV12-4 and J is TRBJ1-1; no firm D call. Trimming removed 6 bases from V and 4 bases from J, with 18 bases in between. The CDR3 length is 15 residues. CDR3 sequence: CASRPREGGGTEAFF. The CDR3 nucleotides read TGTGCCAGCAGGCCCCGTGAAGGAGGAGGCACTGAAGCTTTCTTT.

This clonotype was seen a few times. The V gene is TRBV6-5, the J gene TRBJ2-5, with D unresolved. Deletions cut 2 bases from V and 5 bases from J, with 9 bases between. The CDR3 extends over 13 amino acids. CDR1 and CDR2 (germline): MNHEY, SVGAGI. CDR3 nucleotide sequence: TGTGCCAGCAGTTACAGTCTTTCGGAGACCCAGTACTTC. Protein sequence: CASSYSLSETQYF.

Only a few counts were recorded for this clonotype. CDR3 nucleotide sequence: TGTGCCAGCAGTTTAGATCGGAGTCACACAGATACGCAGTATTTT. It yields the protein CASSLDRSHTDTQYF. This chain uses TRBV12-3 or TRBV12-4 with TRBJ2-3, with D unresolved. The length of the CDR3 is 15 residues. Deletions cut 1 base from V and 2 bases from J, with 10 bases between.

This clonotype occurred a few times. The chain recombines TRBV7-8 with TRBJ1-5; D is possibly TRBD1 (5 bases). Germline V gene sequence: CDR1 SGHVS, CDR2 FQNEAQ. The CDR3 has 17 residues. The ends were cut back, 4 bases at V and 3 bases at J, with 19 bases in the middle. CDR3: CASSSSLIGGDNQPQHF. CDR3 DNA: TGTGCCAGCAGCTCAAGCCTTATTGGGGGAGACAATCAGCCCCAGCATTTT.

This chain connects TRBV2 to TRBJ2-1; TRBD1 matches 8 bases. Germline V lookup: CDR1 SNHLY, CDR2 FYNNEI. With V trimmed by 1 base and J by 7 bases, 6 bases remained unmatched. There are 15 residues in the CDR3. Written as DNA, the CDR3 is TGTGCCAGCAGTGAAGGGACAGGGTCGTGGAATGAGCAGTTCTTC. This translates into CASSEGTGSWNEQFF.

The chain combines TRBV6-5 with TRBJ2-3, with D unresolved. This CDR3 region has 13 residues. Germline V CDR1 and CDR2: MNHEY, SVGAGI. Between the trimmed V and J ends, which lost 0 bases and 6 bases, there was a span of 7 bases. The CDR3 sequence: CASSYSNGDTQYF. DNA of the CDR3: TGTGCCAGCAGTTACTCGAACGGGGATACGCAGTATTTT.

There are a few counts of this clonotype. The CDR3 nucleotides are TGCAGCGTTGCAACCCAGGGGTATGAAAAACTGTTTTTT. This translates into CSVATQGYEKLFF. The chain is built from TRBV29-1 and TRBJ1-4; D perhaps matches TRBD1 (6 bases). V dropped 4 bases and J dropped 6 bases, with 12 bases sitting between them. The CDR3 runs 13 residues. The V gene's germline CDR1 is SQVTM and CDR2 ANQGSEA.

This chain links TRBV9 with TRBJ1-4, with D perhaps TRBD1 (5 bases). The V gene lost 0 bases and the J gene lost 8 bases, with 11 bases spanning the gap. Germline V gene sequence: CDR1 SGDLS, CDR2 YYNGEE. This CDR3 spans 14 amino acids. The CDR3: CASSVEGNDEKLFF. The DNA for the CDR3 is TGTGCCAGCAGCGTAGAGGGGAACGACGAAAAACTGTTTTTT.

This clonotype was detected a few times. CDR3 loop: CASSLHPNQETQYF. DNA for the CDR3: TGCGCCAGCAGCTTGCACCCGAACCAAGAGACCCAGTACTTC. The genes are TRBV5-1 and TRBJ2-5; D unclear. Germline CDR1 is SGHRS and CDR2 is YFSETQ. CDR3 length: 14 amino acids. V lost 1 base and J 0 bases, leaving 7 bases between the germline ends.

This clonotype has more than one count but fewer than ten. This chain connects TRBV29-1 to TRBJ2-3; tentative D call: TRBD2 (6 bases). Trimming removed 3 bases at V and 4 bases at J, with 14 bases between. Germline-derived CDR1 and CDR2 are SQVTM and ANQGSEA. The CDR3 is 14 amino acids. CDR3 region: CSVESSGGADTQYF. In DNA, the CDR3 is TGCAGCGTTGAGTCCAGCGGAGGGGCAGATACGCAGTATTTT.

This clonotype has just a few counts. The chain combines TRBV7-6 with TRBJ2-5; D may match TRBD1 or TRBD2 (5 bases each). CDR1 is SGHVS, CDR2 FNYEAQ, per germline. This CDR3 is built from 14 residues. Trimming cost V 5 bases and J 1 base, with 11 bases left between them. The DNA of the CDR3 is TGTGCCAGCAGCGCCTACGGGGCCCAAGAGACCCAGTACTTC. It specifies CASSAYGAQETQYF.

In its sample, this clonotype was seen many times. The chain has TRBV5-5 and TRBJ2-7; no reliable D call. CDR1 is SGHKS, CDR2 YYEKEE, per germline (reference sequence). V lost 4 bases to trimming and J lost 5 bases, with 10 bases between them. The CDR3 covers 12 residues. CDR3 protein: CASSPRWNEQYF. CDR3 in DNA: TGTGCCAGCAGCCCCAGGTGGAACGAGCAGTACTTC.

This clonotype was picked up a small number of times. J is TRBJ2-6 and V is TRBV20-1; D not resolved. The V end was cut by 3 bases, the J end by 2 bases, with 11 bases between. The CDR3 is made up of 15 amino acids. CDR1 DFQATT and CDR2 SNEGSKA come from the germline V gene (reference sequence). The CDR3 DNA is TGCAGTGCTAGGTCGGGTGGAACTGGGGCCAACGTCCTGACTTTC. Translation gives CSARSGGTGANVLTF.

There are a few counts of this clonotype. The chain employs TRBV18 and TRBJ1-2; D is undetermined. Trimming shortened V by 0 bases and J by 8 bases, and 7 bases separated the two germline ends. Germline-derived CDR1 and CDR2 are KGHSH and LQKENI. CDR3 length: 12 residues. CDR3 nucleotides: TGTGCCAGCTCACCACCTTCGGGGGGCTACACCTTC. Translated, it gives CASSPPSGGYTF.

In this sample, this clonotype turned up many times. The gene calls are TRBV27 and TRBJ2-7, with a tentative D call TRBD1 (7 bases). Germline values: CDR1 MNHEY, CDR2 SMNVEV (reference sequence). The CDR3 consists of 13 residues. V lost 6 bases and J 3 bases, leaving 12 bases between the germline ends. CDR3 coding DNA: TGTGCCAGCAGGGAGGGACAGTACTACGAGCAGTACTTC. Residues: CASREGQYYEQYF.

The chain carries TRBV29-1 and TRBJ2-3; D may match TRBD1 or TRBD2 (5 bases each). V lost 3 bases and J lost 2, with 12 bases in between. The CDR3 totals 14 residues. Germline-derived CDR1 and CDR2 are SQVTM and ANQGSEA. CDR3 in DNA: TGCAGCGTTGACGAGGGGAGCTACACAGATACGCAGTATTTT. It encodes CSVDEGSYTDTQYF.

The rearrangement joins TRBV12-3 or TRBV12-4 to TRBJ2-3; 8 bases match TRBD2. The CDR3 consists of 19 residues. The J segment lost 6 bases and the V segment lost 5 bases, leaving 22 bases of the junction unmatched. CDR3 in DNA: TGTGCCAGCAGTGGGGCCTTTACCGGGGGGGGCGGTTATACGGATACGCAGTATTTT. Translating it yields CASSGAFTGGGGYTDTQYF.